This T cell receptor beta chain comes out of a study of OX40 agonist ivuxolimab in advanced cancers. CDR3 length: 15 residues. Germline V gene sequence: CDR1 SSHAT, CDR2 FNYEAQ (reference sequence). V lost 1 base, J lost 10 bases, and 6 bases stayed unmatched. Profiled with immunoSEQ multiplex PCR; TCRdb holds only in-frame clones, not every one. The sample comprises about 55,000 clones, about four fifths of which are singletons, and under 5.5% rests with the top ten. The genes are TRBV7-7 and TRBJ2-1, with 11 bases that match TRBD2. The receptor comes from an adult with an advanced solid tumor such as melanoma, head and neck, liver or kidney cancer. The specimen was CD4+ or CD8+ T cells sorted from blood, collected in a trial of the OX40 agonist ivuxolimab. The CDR3 DNA reads TGTGCCAGCAGCTTAGTAGCGGGAGGGCCAGGGGAGCAGTTCTTC. Its translation: CASSLVAGGPGEQFF.